This T cell receptor beta chain comes out of a study of T cells after yellow fever vaccination. CDR3 length: 14 residues. V was shortened by 0 bases and J by 4 bases, with 4 bases between the two germline ends. Germline loops: CDR1 SGHAT, CDR2 FQNNGV. A single record per CDR3 protein comes from TCRdb applying MiXCR to the 5' RACE reads. The data hold 250,000 to 400,000 distinct CDR3 sequences, with 3.5% to 5% observed a single time. The source material was PBMCs, sampled 15 days after the yellow fever booster vaccination. The chain carries TRBV11-2 and TRBJ1-6; D is uncertain. The clonotype comes from a man younger than 30 who received the YFV17D yellow fever vaccine. CDR3 DNA sequence: TGTGCCAGCAGCTTAGAGAGGTATAATTCACCCCTCCACTTT. It specifies CASSLERYNSPLHF.